The clone carrying this T cell receptor (beta chain) showed up just a few times. Its target is not known. These data come from a study of beta chain features in type 1 diabetes. Overall study context: Cell yields, gender and age were similar in healthy donors and patients. Summed over all samples, the examined sorted cells came to about 110 million. Study findings and constraints: Shorter TCRB CDR3s, moderately but significantly so, marked every one of the four CD4+ subsets in Type 1 diabetes patients.

Reverse transcribing all isolated RNA meant expressed TCRB transcripts were sequenced. This table comes from immunoSEQ multiplex PCR, and its TCRdb copy is limited to in-frame clones, with some not included. The sample consists of roughly 50,000 clones, approximately 40% of them appearing once. Averaging approximately 120 mL, one heparinised blood draw came from each individual donor. Markers CD45RO/CCR7/CD25/CD127/CD95/CD27 served to sort CD4+ naive, central memory, regulatory and stem cell-like memory cells. What was sequenced was stem cell memory CD4+ T cells from blood. The receptor was derived from a man younger than 45 with type 1 diabetes.

The CDR3 loop reads CASSFVGQGPYEQYF. Written as DNA, the CDR3 is TGTGCCAGCAGCTTTGTTGGACAGGGTCCCTACGAGCAGTACTTC. This chain joins TRBV7-2 and TRBJ2-7; 8 nucleotides line up with TRBD1. The V and J ends lost 3 bases and 2 bases, in that order; junction bases with no gene match: 6. The CDR3 runs 15 residues. Germline assignment: CDR1 SGHTA and CDR2 FQGNSA.